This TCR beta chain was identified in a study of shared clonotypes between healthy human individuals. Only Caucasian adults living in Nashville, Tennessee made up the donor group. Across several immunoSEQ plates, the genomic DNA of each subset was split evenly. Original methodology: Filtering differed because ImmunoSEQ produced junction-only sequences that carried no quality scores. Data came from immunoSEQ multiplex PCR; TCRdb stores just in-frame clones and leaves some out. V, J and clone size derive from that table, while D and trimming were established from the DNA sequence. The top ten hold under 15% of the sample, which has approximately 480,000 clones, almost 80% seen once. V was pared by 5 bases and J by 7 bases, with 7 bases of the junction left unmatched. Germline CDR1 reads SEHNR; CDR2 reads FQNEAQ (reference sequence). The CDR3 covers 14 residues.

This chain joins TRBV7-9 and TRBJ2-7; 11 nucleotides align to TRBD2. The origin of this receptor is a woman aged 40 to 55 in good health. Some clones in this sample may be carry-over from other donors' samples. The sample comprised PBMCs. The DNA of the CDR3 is TGTGCCAGCAGCGCCGGGACTAGCGGACTTGAGCAGTACTTC. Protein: CASSAGTSGLEQYF.